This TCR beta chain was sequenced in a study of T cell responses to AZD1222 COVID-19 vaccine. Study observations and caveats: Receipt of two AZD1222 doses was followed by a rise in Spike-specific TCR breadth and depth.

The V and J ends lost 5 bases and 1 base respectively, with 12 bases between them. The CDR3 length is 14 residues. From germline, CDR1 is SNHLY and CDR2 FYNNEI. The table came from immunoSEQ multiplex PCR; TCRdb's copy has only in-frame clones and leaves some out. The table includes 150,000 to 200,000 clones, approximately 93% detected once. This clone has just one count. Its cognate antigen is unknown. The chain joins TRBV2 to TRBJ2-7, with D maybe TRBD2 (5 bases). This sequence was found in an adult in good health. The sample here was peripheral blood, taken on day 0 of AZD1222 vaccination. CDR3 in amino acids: CASSRGLLSYEQYF. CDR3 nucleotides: TGTGCCAGCAGTCGTGGACTCCTATCCTACGAGCAGTACTTC.